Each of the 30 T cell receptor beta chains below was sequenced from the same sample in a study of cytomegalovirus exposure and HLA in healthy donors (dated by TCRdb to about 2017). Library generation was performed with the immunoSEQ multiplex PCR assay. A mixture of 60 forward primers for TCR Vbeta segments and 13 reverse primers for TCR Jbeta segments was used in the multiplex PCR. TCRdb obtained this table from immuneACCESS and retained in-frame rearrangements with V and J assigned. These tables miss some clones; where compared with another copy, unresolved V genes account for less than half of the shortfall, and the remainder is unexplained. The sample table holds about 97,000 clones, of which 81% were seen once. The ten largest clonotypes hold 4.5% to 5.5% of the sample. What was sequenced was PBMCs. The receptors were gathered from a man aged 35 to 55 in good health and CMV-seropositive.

CDR3 nucleotides: TGCGCCAGCAGCTTGGGGGTAGCGGGGGGCATCCAAGAGACCCAGTACTTC. It yields the protein CASSLGVAGGIQETQYF. The V and J genes are TRBV5-1 and TRBJ2-5, with 10 bases fitting TRBD2. The ends lost 0 bases at V and 1 base at J; junction bases unmatched: 6. The germline CDR1 and CDR2 sequences are SGHRS and YFSETQ. This CDR3 is built from 17 residues.

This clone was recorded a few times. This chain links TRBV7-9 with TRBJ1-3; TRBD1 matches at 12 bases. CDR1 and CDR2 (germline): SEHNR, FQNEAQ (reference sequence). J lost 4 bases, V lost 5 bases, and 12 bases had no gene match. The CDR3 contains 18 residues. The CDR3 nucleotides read TGTGCCAGCAGCCCCCTTCCGGGACAGGGGGCTGACGGAAACACCATATATTTT. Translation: CASSPLPGQGADGNTIYF.

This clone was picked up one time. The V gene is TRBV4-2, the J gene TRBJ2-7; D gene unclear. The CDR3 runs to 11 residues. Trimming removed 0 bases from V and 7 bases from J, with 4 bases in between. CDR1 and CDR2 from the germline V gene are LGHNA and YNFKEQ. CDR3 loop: CASSQDQEQYF. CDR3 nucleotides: TGTGCCAGCAGCCAAGATCAAGAGCAGTACTTC.

The CDR3 is CASSESWGDGYTF. CDR3 nucleotide sequence: TGTGCCAGCAGTGAATCCTGGGGGGACGGCTACACCTTC. This chain links TRBV2 with TRBJ1-2; tentatively, D is TRBD1 (5 bases). The CDR3 length is 13 residues. Trimming removed 2 bases from V and 8 bases from J, with 12 bases in between. Germline V gene lookup returns CDR1 SNHLY and CDR2 FYNNEI.

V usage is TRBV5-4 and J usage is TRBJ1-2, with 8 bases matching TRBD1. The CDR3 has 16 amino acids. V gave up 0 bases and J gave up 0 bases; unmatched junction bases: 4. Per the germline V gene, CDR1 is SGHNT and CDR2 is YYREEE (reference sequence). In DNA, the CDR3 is TGTGCCAGCAGCTTGGGACAGGGGATAGCTAACTATGGCTACACCTTC. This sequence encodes CASSLGQGIANYGYTF.

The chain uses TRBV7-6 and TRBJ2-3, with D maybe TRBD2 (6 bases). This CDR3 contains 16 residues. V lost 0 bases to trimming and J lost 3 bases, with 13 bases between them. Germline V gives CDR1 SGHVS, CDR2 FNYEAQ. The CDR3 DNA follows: TGTGCCAGCAGCTTAGCGGCAGGGACTCTTACAGATACGCAGTATTTT. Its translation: CASSLAAGTLTDTQYF.

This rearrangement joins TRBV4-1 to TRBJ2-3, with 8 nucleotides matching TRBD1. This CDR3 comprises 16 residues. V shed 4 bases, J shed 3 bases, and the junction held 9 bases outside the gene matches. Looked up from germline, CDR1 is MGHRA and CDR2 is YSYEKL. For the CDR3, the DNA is TGCGCCAGCAGCCTTGACGGGACAGGAGTAACAGATACGCAGTATTTT. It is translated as CASSLDGTGVTDTQYF.

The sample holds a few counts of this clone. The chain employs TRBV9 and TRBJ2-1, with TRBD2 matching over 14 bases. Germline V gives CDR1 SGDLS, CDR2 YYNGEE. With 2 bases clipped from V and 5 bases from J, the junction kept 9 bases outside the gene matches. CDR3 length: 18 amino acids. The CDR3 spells CASSVGTSGGGRHNEQFF. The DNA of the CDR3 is TGTGCCAGCAGCGTCGGGACTAGCGGGGGAGGTCGGCACAATGAGCAGTTCTTC.

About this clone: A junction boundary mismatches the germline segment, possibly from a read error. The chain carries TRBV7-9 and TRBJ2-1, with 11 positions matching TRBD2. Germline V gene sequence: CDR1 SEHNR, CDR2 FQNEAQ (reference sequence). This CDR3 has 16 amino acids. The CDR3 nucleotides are TGTTCCAGCAGCCATTCACTAGCGGGAGTCAGGAATGAGCAGTTCTTC. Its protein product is CSSSHSLAGVRNEQFF.

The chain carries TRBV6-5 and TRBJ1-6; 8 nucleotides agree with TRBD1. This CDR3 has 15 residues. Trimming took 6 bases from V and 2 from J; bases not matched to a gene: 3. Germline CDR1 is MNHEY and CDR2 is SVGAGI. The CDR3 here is CASRTGETYNSPLHF. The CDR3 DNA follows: TGTGCCAGCAGGACAGGGGAAACCTATAATTCACCCCTCCACTTT.

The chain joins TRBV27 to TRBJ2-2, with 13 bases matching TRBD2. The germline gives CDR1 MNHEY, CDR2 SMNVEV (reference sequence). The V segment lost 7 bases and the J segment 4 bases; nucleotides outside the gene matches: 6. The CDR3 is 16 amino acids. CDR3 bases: TGTGCCAGCAAACTAGCGGGGGGGCCGAGCACCGGGGAGCTGTTTTTT. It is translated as CASKLAGGPSTGELFF.

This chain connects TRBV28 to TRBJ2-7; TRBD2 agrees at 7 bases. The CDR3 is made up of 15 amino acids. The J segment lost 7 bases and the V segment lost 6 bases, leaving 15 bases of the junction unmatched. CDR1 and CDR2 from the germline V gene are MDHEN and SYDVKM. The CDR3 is CASRGSGAGGFEQYF. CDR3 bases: TGTGCCAGCAGAGGAAGCGGGGCTGGGGGATTTGAGCAGTACTTC.

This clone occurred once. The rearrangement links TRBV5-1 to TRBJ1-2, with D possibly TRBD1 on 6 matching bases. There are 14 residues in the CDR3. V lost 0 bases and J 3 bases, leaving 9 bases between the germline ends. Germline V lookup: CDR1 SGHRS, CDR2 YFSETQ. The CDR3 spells CASSLAEGDYGYTF. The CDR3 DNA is TGCGCCAGCAGCTTGGCAGAGGGGGACTATGGCTACACCTTC.

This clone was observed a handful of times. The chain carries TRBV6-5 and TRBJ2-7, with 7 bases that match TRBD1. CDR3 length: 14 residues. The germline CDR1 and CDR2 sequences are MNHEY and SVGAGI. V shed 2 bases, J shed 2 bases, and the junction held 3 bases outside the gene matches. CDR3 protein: CASSYGTGAYEQYF. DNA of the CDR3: TGTGCCAGCAGTTACGGAACAGGGGCCTACGAGCAGTACTTC.

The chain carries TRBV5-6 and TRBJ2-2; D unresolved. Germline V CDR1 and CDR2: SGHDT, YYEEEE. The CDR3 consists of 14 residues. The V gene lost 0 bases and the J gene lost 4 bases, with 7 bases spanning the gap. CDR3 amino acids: CASSLVSSTGELFF. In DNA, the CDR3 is TGTGCCAGCAGCTTGGTTTCTTCCACCGGGGAGCTGTTTTTT.

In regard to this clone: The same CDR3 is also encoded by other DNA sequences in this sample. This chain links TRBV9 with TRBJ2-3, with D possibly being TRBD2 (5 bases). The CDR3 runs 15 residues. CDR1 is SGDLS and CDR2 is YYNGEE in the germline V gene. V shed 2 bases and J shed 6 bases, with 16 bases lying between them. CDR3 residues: CASSVLGEVTDTQYF. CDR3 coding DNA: TGTGCCAGCAGCGTGTTGGGAGAGGTTACGGATACGCAGTATTTT.

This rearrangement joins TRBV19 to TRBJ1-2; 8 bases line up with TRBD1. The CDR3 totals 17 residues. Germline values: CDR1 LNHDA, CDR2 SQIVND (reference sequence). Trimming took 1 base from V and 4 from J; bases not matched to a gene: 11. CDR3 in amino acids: CASSIGVGQGPIYGYTF. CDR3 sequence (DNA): TGTGCCAGTAGTATAGGGGTCGGACAGGGCCCCATCTATGGCTACACCTTC.

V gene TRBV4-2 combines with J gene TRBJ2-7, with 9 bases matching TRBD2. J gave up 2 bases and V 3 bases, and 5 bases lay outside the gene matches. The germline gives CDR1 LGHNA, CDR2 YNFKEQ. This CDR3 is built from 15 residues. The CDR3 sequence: CASSHLAGEPYEQYF. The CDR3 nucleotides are TGTGCCAGCAGCCATTTAGCGGGAGAGCCCTACGAGCAGTACTTC.

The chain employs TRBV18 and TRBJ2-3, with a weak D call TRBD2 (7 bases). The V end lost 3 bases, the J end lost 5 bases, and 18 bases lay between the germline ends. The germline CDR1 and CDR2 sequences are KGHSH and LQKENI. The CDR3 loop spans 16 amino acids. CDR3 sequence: CASSPQGGVSVDTQYF. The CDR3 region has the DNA TGTGCCAGCTCACCCCAAGGGGGGGTGAGTGTAGATACGCAGTATTTT.

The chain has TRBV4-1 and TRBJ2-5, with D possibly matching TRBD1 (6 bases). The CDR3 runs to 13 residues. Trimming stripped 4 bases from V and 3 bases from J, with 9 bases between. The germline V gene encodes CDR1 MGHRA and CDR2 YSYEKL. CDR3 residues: CASSLRTEETQYF. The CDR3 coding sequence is TGCGCCAGCAGCCTCCGGACAGAAGAGACCCAGTACTTC.

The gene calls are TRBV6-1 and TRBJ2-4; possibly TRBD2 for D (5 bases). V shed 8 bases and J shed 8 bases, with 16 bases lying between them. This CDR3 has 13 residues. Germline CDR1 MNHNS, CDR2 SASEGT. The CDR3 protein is CASRTHQRHIQYF. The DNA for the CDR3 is TGTGCCAGCCGAACTCACCAGCGGCACATTCAGTACTTC.

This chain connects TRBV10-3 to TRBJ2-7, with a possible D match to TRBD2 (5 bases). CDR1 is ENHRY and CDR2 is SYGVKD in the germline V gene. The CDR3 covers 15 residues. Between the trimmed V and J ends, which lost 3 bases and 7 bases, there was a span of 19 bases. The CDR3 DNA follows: TGTGCCATCAGTGACCCCGCCACCCGGACTGAGGAGCAGTACTTC. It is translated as CAISDPATRTEEQYF.

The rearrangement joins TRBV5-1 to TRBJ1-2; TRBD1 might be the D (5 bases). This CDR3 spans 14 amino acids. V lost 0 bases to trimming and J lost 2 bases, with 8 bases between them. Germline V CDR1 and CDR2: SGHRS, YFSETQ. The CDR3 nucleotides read TGCGCCAGCAGCTTGGCGGACAAGAACTATGGCTACACCTTC. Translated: CASSLADKNYGYTF.

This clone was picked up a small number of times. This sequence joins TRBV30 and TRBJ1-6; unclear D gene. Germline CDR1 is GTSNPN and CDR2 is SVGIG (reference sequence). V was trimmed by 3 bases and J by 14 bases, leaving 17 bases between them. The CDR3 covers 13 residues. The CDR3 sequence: CAWRTRTRHSLHF. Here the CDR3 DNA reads TGTGCCTGGAGAACACGAACGAGGCATTCCCTCCACTTT.

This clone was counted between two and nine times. The CDR3 here is CASSGQGARQNEAFF. The CDR3 region has the DNA TGTGCCAGCAGTGGACAGGGGGCACGCCAGAATGAAGCTTTCTTT. J is TRBJ1-1 and V is TRBV2, with 10 bases that match TRBD1. The V gene end was trimmed by 4 bases and the J gene end by 7 bases; junction bases not matched to a gene: 9. Germline CDR1 SNHLY, CDR2 FYNNEI. The CDR3 totals 15 residues.

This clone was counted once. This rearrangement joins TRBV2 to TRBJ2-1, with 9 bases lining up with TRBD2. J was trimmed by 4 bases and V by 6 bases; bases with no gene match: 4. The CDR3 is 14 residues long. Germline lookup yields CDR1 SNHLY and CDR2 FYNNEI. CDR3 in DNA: TGTGCCAGCAGGCGGGGGGGGATTTACAATGAGCAGTTCTTC. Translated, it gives CASRRGGIYNEQFF.

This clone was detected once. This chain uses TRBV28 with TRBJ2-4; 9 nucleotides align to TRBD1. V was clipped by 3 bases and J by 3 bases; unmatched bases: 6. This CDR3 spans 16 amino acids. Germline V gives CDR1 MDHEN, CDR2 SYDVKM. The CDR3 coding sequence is TGTGCCAGCAGTTTGCGACAGGGGGTGGGCAAAAACATTCAGTACTTC. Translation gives CASSLRQGVGKNIQYF.

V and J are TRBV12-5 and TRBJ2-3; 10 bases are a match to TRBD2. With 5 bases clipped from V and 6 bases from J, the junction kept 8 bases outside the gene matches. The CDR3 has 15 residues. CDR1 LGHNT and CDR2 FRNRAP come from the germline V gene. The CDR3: CASGVAGGGWDTQYF. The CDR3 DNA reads TGTGCTAGTGGTGTAGCGGGGGGCGGGTGGGATACGCAGTATTTT.

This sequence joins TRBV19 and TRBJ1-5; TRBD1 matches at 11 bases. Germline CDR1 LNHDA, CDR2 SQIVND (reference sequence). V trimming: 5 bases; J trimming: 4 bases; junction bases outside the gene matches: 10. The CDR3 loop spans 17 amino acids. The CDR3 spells CASSWTGGASPNQPQHF. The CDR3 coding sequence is TGTGCCAGTAGTTGGACAGGGGGCGCATCCCCGAATCAGCCCCAGCATTTT.

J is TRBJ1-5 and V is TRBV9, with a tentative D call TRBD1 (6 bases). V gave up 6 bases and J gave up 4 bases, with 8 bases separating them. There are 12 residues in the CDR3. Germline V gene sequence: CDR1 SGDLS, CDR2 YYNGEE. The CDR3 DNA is TGTGCCAGCAAACAGGGTAATCAGCCCCAGCATTTT. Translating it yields CASKQGNQPQHF.